This T cell receptor beta chain was sequenced during a study of OX40 agonist ivuxolimab in advanced cancers. Study background: Two cutaneous melanoma patients and one hepatocellular carcinoma patient, three in all, had partial responses. Whole-study findings and limits: There were, on average, more expanded clones in CD8+ T cells than in CD4+. Nonresponders included some who also had low normalized T-cell clonal expansion.

CDR3 size: 16 residues. Trimming took off 7 bases at V and 3 bases at J, with 18 bases between the two ends. Germline values: CDR1 MNHEY, CDR2 SMNVEV (reference sequence). Clones were read by immunoSEQ multiplex PCR, and TCRdb kept only the in-frame ones, dropping some. Found here are tens of thousands of clones, around 94% of them singletons; the top ten hold 8% to 10%. Details on this clone: Its antigen is currently unknown.

This chain joins TRBV27 and TRBJ2-2, with D perhaps matching TRBD1 (5 bases). This TCR came from an adult with an advanced solid tumor such as melanoma, head and neck, liver or kidney cancer. Material: CD4+ or CD8+ T cells sorted from blood, obtained in a trial of the OX40 agonist ivuxolimab. CDR3 bases: TGTGCCAGCAACCTAGGGGTGTCGACGGACACCGGGGAGCTGTTTTTT. Translating it yields CASNLGVSTDTGELFF.